This T cell receptor beta chain originates from a study of cytomegalovirus exposure and HLA in healthy donors. The CDR3 runs 15 residues. The germline V and J ends were trimmed by 5 bases and 0 bases, with 13 bases remaining between them. The V gene's germline CDR1 is MNHEY and CDR2 SMNVEV (reference sequence). Study-level points and caveats: Immune exposure data for these donors was limited to CMV serostatus. DRB1 had the most TCR associations and HLA-C the fewest, a later analysis found, with rates varying by HLA locus.

PCR used 60 Vbeta primers and 13 Jbeta primers. Source study methods: Later, tens of millions of unique TCR beta chains were counted in an analysis, and roughly 11 million of them were shared. The data were produced by immunoSEQ multiplex PCR, yet TCRdb's version contains in-frame clones alone and is incomplete. V, J and clone size are those of that table, while D and trimming were read from the DNA. This table has a few hundred thousand clones, around 89% appearing once. This clone appeared a single time. Its specificity is not known. The TCR comes from a woman aged 18 to 35 in good health and CMV-seronegative. Input material: PBMCs. This rearrangement joins TRBV27 to TRBJ1-1; a possible D gene is TRBD1 (6 bases). The CDR3 DNA reads TGTGCCAGCAGTCTAGGGACACCGTTGAACACTGAAGCTTTCTTT. This codes for CASSLGTPLNTEAFF.